This TCR beta chain came from a study of OX40 agonist ivuxolimab in advanced cancers. Notes on the research overall: Ivuxolimab was an agonistic, fully human IgG2 monoclonal antibody directed against OX40 (CD134), a costimulatory receptor. Of the roughly 54 patients in dose escalation, about 19 had hepatocellular carcinoma, around 15 had melanoma, 9 had renal cell carcinoma and 9 had head and neck cancer. Prior anti-PD-1, anti-PD-L1 or anti-CTLA-4 therapy was permitted, and approximately 40% of dose-escalation patients had received checkpoint inhibitors. Peripheral TCRbeta sequencing was intended to test whether TCR sequence diversity was altered and clonal T-cell expansion was caused by ivuxolimab. The monotherapy dose-escalation portion (N of about 50 patients) of the phase I ivuxolimab trial is reported in the paper. A male proportion of 82.7% and a mean age of roughly 58 years, ranging from about 20 to 80, were recorded for the dose-escalation cohort. Partial responses were achieved by three dose-escalation patients, of whom one had hepatocellular carcinoma and two had cutaneous melanoma. Intravenous ivuxolimab was administered to patients every 2 weeks at six dose levels: 0.01, 0.1, 0.3, 1.5, 3 and 10 mg/kg.

With respect to this clone: Its antigen remains undetermined. No base quality information exists; no much larger clone differs at one position.

Genomic DNA was extracted from sorted cells for sequencing of the TCRbeta CDR3 region. TCRbeta CDR3 regions were sequenced using the immunoSEQ Assay. Drawn from immuneACCESS, this table holds only the in-frame rearrangements with V and J called that TCRdb kept. Clones are partly lost; checked studies trace under half to an unresolved V gene and leave the rest unexplained. The sample table lists roughly 70,000 clones, roughly 80% of them with a count of one. The ten largest account for about 1.1% of the sample. Beyond this particular receptor, the publication reports: Which antigens the clonally expanded peripheral T cells were specific for was not determined. In the 0.1-3.0 mg/kg groups, partial responders were among the patients with the lowest normalized peripheral clonal expansion, particularly in CD8+ T cells. Low levels of normalized T-cell clonal expansion were also seen in some patients who did not respond. After ivuxolimab, expanded clones were on average more numerous among CD8+ T cells than among CD4+ T cells. At doses from 0.1 to 3.0 mg/kg, clonal expansion was seen in both CD4+ and CD8+ blood T cells between baseline and week 6.

From a lookup of the germline V gene, CDR1 and CDR2 are SGHTA and FQGNSA. V is shortened by 4 bases, J by 8 bases, and the region joining them spans 9 bases. CDR3 length: 13 amino acids, cysteine to phenylalanine. The DNA shown is the 39-base CDR3, in frame from base 1. Patients with a history of autoimmune disease or receiving systemic immunosuppression were excluded from the trial. Peripheral blood for TCR sequencing was collected from all dose cohorts at baseline, on cycle 4 day 1, and on cycle 7 day 1. The samples were drawn from a first-in-human, open-label, multicenter phase I dose-escalation trial of ivuxolimab. Adults with locally advanced or metastatic melanoma, renal cell, hepatocellular, or head and neck squamous cell carcinoma were enrolled in the trial. Before TCR sequencing, CD4+ and CD8+ T cells were separately sorted from peripheral blood.

Sequenced material: CD4+ or CD8+ T cells sorted from blood, taken in a trial of the OX40 agonist ivuxolimab. This sequence was found in an adult with an advanced solid tumor such as melanoma, head and neck, liver or kidney cancer. The chain couples TRBV7-2 to TRBJ1-6; the D gene is perhaps TRBD1, from 5 matching bases. CDR3 loop: CASSWDGDSPLHF. The DNA reads TGTGCCAGCAGCTGGGACGGCGATTCACCCCTCCACTTT.